The 22 T cell receptor beta chains presented below share a single source sample, sequenced in a study of shared clonotypes between healthy human individuals. The method was immunoSEQ multiplex PCR; TCRdb's version includes in-frame clones alone and lacks a portion of them. The sample yields a few million clones, over 85% seen once. The sequenced material came from naive CD4+ T cells sorted from blood. Subset here: CD45RA+ positively selected. These receptors came from a young man in good health.

This chain links TRBV11-2 with TRBJ2-7; 9 bases are a match to TRBD1. Unmatched junction bases numbered 7, after V lost 7 bases and J lost 3 bases. CDR1 is SGHAT, CDR2 FQNNGV, per germline. The CDR3 runs 14 residues. The CDR3 coding sequence is TGTGCCAGCACCCTCTGGGGACAGGGCTACGAGCAGTACTTC. Translation gives CASTLWGQGYEQYF.

J is TRBJ1-1 and V is TRBV6-1, with D tentatively TRBD1 (6 bases). The V end was cut by 5 bases, the J end by 4 bases, with 11 bases between. CDR3 length: 13 amino acids. Germline CDR1 MNHNS, CDR2 SASEGT. The CDR3 nucleotides read TGTGCCAGCAGTTCTACAGGGTCCACTGAAGCTTTCTTT. The encoded protein is CASSSTGSTEAFF.

The chain uses TRBV15 and TRBJ2-3; a possible D gene is TRBD1 (5 bases). Germline CDR1 is LNHNV and CDR2 is YYDKDF (reference sequence). Trimming cost V 5 bases and J 3 bases, with 9 bases left between them. CDR3 length: 13 amino acids. CDR3 in amino acids: CATSLDNTDTQYF. The DNA for the CDR3 is TGTGCCACCAGCCTGGACAATACAGATACGCAGTATTTT.

The gene calls are TRBV25-1 and TRBJ2-3; D is unclear. V lost 8 bases to trimming and J lost 1 base, with 13 bases between them. CDR3 length: 14 amino acids. The germline gives CDR1 MGHDK, CDR2 SYGVNS. The CDR3 nucleotides read TGTGCCAGCCCCATGTGCGGCGGCACAGATACGCAGTATTTT. Protein sequence: CASPMCGGTDTQYF.

The chain combines TRBV28 with TRBJ2-1; 9 nucleotides align to TRBD1. Germline lookup yields CDR1 MDHEN and CDR2 SYDVKM. The CDR3 runs 13 residues. The trim removed 9 bases at V and 4 bases at J, leaving 4 bases unmatched. In DNA, the CDR3 is TGTGCCAGTACCGGGACAGGGTACAATGAGCAGTTCTTC. Its protein product is CASTGTGYNEQFF.

The rearrangement joins TRBV5-1 to TRBJ1-6; no reliable D call. Trimming shortened V by 2 bases and J by 8 bases, and 11 bases separated the two germline ends. Per the germline V gene, CDR1 is SGHRS and CDR2 is YFSETQ. This CDR3 is built from 14 residues. The CDR3 DNA reads TGCGCCAGCAGCTTTGACGGCAAAGATTCACCCCTCCACTTT. It yields the protein CASSFDGKDSPLHF.

This clone was seen only once. This rearrangement joins TRBV19 to TRBJ1-5, with a weak D call TRBD1 (6 bases). V dropped 0 bases and J dropped 2 bases, with 14 bases sitting between them. CDR1 is LNHDA and CDR2 is SQIVND in the germline V gene (reference sequence). There are 17 residues in the CDR3. The chain's CDR3 is CASSIDQSWGRNQPQHF. In DNA, the CDR3 is TGTGCCAGTAGTATAGATCAAAGTTGGGGGCGCAATCAGCCCCAGCATTTT.

In its sample, this clone was seen once. V and J are TRBV6-5 and TRBJ1-5; a possible D gene is TRBD1 (5 bases). Trimming left V 0 bases short and J 3 bases short, with 9 bases between. CDR1 and CDR2 (germline): MNHEY, SVGAGI. CDR3 length: 15 residues. The CDR3 spells CASSYSPGTNQPQHF. The CDR3 nucleotides read TGTGCCAGCAGTTACTCTCCAGGGACCAATCAGCCCCAGCATTTT.

The genes are TRBV6-5 and TRBJ2-3, with 12 bases identical to TRBD2. This CDR3 is built from 15 residues. Germline V gene data show CDR1 as MNHEY and CDR2 as SVGAGI. Trimming at V came to 6 bases and at J to 2 bases, leaving 3 bases not matched to a gene. The CDR3 DNA reads as TGTGCCAGCAGCCCTAGCGGGGGGGCCACAGATACGCAGTATTTT. It translates to CASSPSGGATDTQYF.

The rearrangement uses TRBV6-1 and TRBJ2-2; D is ambiguous. The CDR3 loop spans 15 amino acids. The germline gives CDR1 MNHNS, CDR2 SASEGT. Trimming took off 3 bases at V and 4 bases at J, with 12 bases between the two ends. The CDR3 nucleotides read TGTGCCAGCAGTGATACCGGATATGGCACCGGGGAGCTGTTTTTT. It yields the protein CASSDTGYGTGELFF.

This sequence joins TRBV9 and TRBJ2-3; no clear D. Trimming cost V 2 bases and J 6 bases, with 13 bases left between them. Germline V gene sequence: CDR1 SGDLS, CDR2 YYNGEE. This CDR3 region has 14 residues. The CDR3 coding sequence is TGTGCCAGCAGCGTCCGACCCCTGGTGGATACGCAGTATTTT. Its protein is CASSVRPLVDTQYF.

CDR3 loop: CASSLGQEGLQPQHF. For the CDR3, the DNA is TGTGCCAGCAGTTTGGGACAGGAGGGGCTTCAGCCCCAGCATTTT. This chain joins TRBV28 and TRBJ1-5; 8 nucleotides align to TRBD1. V lost 3 bases and J lost 6; bases outside the gene matches: 7. Germline CDR1 is MDHEN and CDR2 is SYDVKM. This CDR3 has 15 amino acids.

The V gene is TRBV10-2, the J gene TRBJ1-5; D uncertain. Deletions cut 4 bases from V and 9 bases from J, with 10 bases between. CDR3 length: 12 residues. Germline assignment: CDR1 WSHSY and CDR2 SAAADI. As DNA, the CDR3 is TGCGCCAGCAGTGTGGAGTTTTGGCCCCAGCATTTT. It translates to CASSVEFWPQHF.

The chain has TRBV7-9 and TRBJ1-1; no clear D gene. V gave up 3 bases and J gave up 4 bases, with 12 bases separating them. CDR1 SEHNR and CDR2 FQNEAQ come from the germline V gene (reference sequence). CDR3 length: 14 residues. CDR3 region: CASSLRTLGTEAFF. In DNA form, the CDR3 reads TGTGCCAGCAGCTTGAGGACCCTAGGCACTGAAGCTTTCTTT.

The chain uses TRBV10-2 and TRBJ2-5; 15 bases align to TRBD2. Trimming at V came to 3 bases and at J to 13 bases, leaving 6 bases not matched to a gene. The germline gives CDR1 WSHSY, CDR2 SAAADI. The CDR3 has 14 residues. The CDR3, as DNA: TGCGCCAGCAGTGATAGGACTAGCGGGGGGGTGTGGTACTTC. This translates into CASSDRTSGGVWYF.

This clone was seen more than once but under ten times. This CDR3 reads CASTGGRNEKLFF. For the CDR3, the DNA is TGTGCCAGCACCGGGGGGCGAAATGAAAAACTGTTTTTT. The V and J genes are TRBV5-6 and TRBJ1-4; perhaps TRBD1 as D (6 bases). Trimming stripped 6 bases from V and 5 bases from J, with 11 bases between. Germline V gives CDR1 SGHDT, CDR2 YYEEEE. There are 13 residues in the CDR3. Together with reference TRBV5-6 and TRBJ1-4, the CDR3 gives the full variable domain: DAGVTQSPTHLIKTRGQQVTLRCSPKSGHDTVSWYQQALGQGPQFIFQYYEEEERQRGNFPDRFSGHQFPNYSSELNVNALLLGDSALYLCASTGGRNEKLFFGSGTQLSVL.

With respect to this clone: Other nucleotide sequences in the sample specify the same CDR3. The chain uses TRBV4-1 and TRBJ1-2; TRBD1 matches 7 bases. J lost 4 bases, V lost 3 bases, and 2 bases had no gene match. CDR3 size: 13 residues. Germline lookup yields CDR1 MGHRA and CDR2 YSYEKL. The chain's CDR3 is CASSQTGSYGYTF. DNA for the CDR3: TGCGCCAGCAGCCAGACAGGGTCCTATGGCTACACCTTC.

This chain links TRBV7-9 with TRBJ1-2; 12 bases are a match to TRBD1. Trimming took 5 bases from V and 4 from J; bases not matched to a gene: 2. The CDR3 runs 14 residues. From germline, CDR1 is SEHNR and CDR2 FQNEAQ (reference sequence). The CDR3 sequence is CASSGTGGPYGYTF. CDR3 sequence (DNA): TGTGCCAGCAGCGGGACAGGGGGCCCCTATGGCTACACCTTC.

Here the CDR3 reads CASSDLREAFF. The CDR3, as DNA: TGTGCCAGCAGTGACCTCAGGGAAGCTTTCTTT. This rearrangement joins TRBV6-6 to TRBJ1-1; D not certain. This CDR3 region has 11 residues. Trimming cost V 5 bases and J 8 bases, with 9 bases left between them. Germline V gene data show CDR1 as MNHNY and CDR2 as SVGAGI (reference sequence).

V usage is TRBV7-2 and J usage is TRBJ2-7; 8 bases agree with TRBD1. The germline CDR1 and CDR2 sequences are SGHTA and FQGNSA. The CDR3 has 15 amino acids. J was trimmed by 9 bases and V by 2 bases; bases with no gene match: 12. CDR3 coding DNA: TGTGCCAGCAGCTTACCTGGGACAGGATCCTATAGGCAGTACTTC. Its translation is CASSLPGTGSYRQYF.

This clone was observed a few times. J is TRBJ1-6 and V is TRBV7-8; the match to TRBD1 covers 9 bases. The CDR3 covers 16 residues. V was clipped by 3 bases and J by 10 bases; unmatched bases: 10. Germline V gene sequence: CDR1 SGHVS, CDR2 FQNEAQ. CDR3 DNA: TGTGCCAGCAGCTTCACAACCACAGGGGGCAGGTCACCCCTCCACTTT. It codes for CASSFTTTGGRSPLHF. Full variable domain (outside the CDR3, taken from reference TRBV7-8 and TRBJ1-6): GAGVSQSPRYKVAKRGQDVALRCDPISGHVSLFWYQQALGQGPEFLTYFQNEAQLDKSGLPSDRFFAERPEGSVSTLKIQRTQQEDSAVYLCASSFTTTGGRSPLHFGNGTRLTVT.

The table lists this clone with a count of one. The chain combines TRBV5-1 with TRBJ2-1; TRBD2 agrees at 15 bases. V lost 4 bases and J lost 8; bases outside the gene matches: 4. The CDR3 sequence is 15 residues long. Germline V gene data show CDR1 as SGHRS and CDR2 as YFSETQ. This chain's CDR3 is CASSPGLAGGDEQFF. CDR3 nucleotide sequence: TGCGCCAGCAGCCCGGGACTAGCGGGGGGTGATGAGCAGTTCTTC.